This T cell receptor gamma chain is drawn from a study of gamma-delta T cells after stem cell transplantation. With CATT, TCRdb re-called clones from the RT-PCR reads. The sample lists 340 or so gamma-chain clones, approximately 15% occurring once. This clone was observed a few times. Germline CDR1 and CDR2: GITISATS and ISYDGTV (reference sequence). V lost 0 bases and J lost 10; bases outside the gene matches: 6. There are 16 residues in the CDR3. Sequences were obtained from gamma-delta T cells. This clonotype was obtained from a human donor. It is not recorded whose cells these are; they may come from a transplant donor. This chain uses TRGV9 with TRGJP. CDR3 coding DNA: TGTGCCTTGTGGGAGGTGACGGGTTTGGGCAAAAAAATCAAGGTATTT. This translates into CALWEVTGLGKKIKVF.